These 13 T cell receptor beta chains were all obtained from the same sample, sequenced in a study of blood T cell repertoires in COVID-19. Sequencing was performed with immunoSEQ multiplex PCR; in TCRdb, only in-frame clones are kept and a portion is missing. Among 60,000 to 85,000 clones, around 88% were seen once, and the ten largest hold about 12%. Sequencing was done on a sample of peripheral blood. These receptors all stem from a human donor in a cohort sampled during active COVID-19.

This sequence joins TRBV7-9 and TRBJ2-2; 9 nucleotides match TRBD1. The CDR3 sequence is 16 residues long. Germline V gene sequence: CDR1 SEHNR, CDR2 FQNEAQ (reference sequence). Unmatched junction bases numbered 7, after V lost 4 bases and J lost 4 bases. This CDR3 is CASSSPGQGVTGELFF. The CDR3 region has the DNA TGTGCCAGCAGCTCACCGGGACAGGGAGTCACCGGGGAGCTGTTTTTT.

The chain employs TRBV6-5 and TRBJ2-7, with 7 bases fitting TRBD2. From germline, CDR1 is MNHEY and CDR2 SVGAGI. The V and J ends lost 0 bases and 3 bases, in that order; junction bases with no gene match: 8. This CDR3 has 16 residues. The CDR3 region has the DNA TGTGCCAGCAGTTACTCGCGCGGGGGAGGCGACTACGAGCAGTACTTC. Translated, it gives CASSYSRGGGDYEQYF.

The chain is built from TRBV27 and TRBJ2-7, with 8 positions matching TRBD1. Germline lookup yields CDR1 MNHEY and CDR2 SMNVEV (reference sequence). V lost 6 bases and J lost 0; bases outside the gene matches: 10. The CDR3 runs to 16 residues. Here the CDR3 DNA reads TGTGCCAGCAGCAGTCACGGGACAGGTAACTCCTACGAGCAGTACTTC. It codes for CASSSHGTGNSYEQYF.

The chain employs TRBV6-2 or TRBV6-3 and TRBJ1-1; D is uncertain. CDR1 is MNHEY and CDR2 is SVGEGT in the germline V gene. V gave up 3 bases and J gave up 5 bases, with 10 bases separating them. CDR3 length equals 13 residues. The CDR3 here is CASSYGGETEAFF. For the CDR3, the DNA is TGTGCCAGCAGTTATGGCGGGGAAACTGAAGCTTTCTTT.

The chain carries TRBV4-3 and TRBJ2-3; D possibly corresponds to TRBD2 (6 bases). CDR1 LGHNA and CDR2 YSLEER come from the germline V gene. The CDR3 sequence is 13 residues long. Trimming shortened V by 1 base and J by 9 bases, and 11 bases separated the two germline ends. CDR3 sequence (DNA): TGCGCCAGCAGCCAAGGGGAGGTGGAGACGCAGTATTTT. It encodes CASSQGEVETQYF.

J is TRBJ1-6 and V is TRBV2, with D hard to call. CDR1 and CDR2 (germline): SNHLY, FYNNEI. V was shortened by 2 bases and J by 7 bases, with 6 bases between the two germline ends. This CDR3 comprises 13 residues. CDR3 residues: CASSELPNSPLHF. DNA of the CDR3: TGTGCCAGCAGTGAACTTCCGAATTCACCCCTCCACTTT.

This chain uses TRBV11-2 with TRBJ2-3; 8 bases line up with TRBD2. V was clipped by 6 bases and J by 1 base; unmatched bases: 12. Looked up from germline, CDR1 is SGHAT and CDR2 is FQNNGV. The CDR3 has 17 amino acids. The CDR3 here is CASSSTLLAGRTDTQYF. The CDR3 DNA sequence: TGTGCCAGCAGTTCTACTCTCTTAGCGGGGCGCACAGATACGCAGTATTTT.

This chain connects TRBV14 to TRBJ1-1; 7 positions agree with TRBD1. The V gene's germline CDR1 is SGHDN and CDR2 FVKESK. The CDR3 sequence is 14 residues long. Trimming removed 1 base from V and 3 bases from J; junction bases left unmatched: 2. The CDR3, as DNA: TGTGCCAGCAGCCAAGCAGGGGGATACACTGAAGCTTTCTTT. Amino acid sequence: CASSQAGGYTEAFF.

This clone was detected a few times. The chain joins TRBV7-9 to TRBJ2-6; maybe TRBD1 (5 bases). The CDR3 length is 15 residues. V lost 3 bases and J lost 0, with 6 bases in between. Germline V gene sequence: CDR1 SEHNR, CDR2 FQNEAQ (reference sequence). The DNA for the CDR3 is TGTGCCAGCAGCTTCAGGGCCTCTGGGGCCAACGTCCTGACTTTC. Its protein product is CASSFRASGANVLTF. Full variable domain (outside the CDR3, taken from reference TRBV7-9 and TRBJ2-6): DTGVSQNPRHKITKRGQNVTFRCDPISEHNRLYWYRQTLGQGPEFLTYFQNEAQLEKSRLLSDRFSAERPKGSFSTLEIQRTEQGDSAMYLCASSFRASGANVLTFGAGSRLTVL.

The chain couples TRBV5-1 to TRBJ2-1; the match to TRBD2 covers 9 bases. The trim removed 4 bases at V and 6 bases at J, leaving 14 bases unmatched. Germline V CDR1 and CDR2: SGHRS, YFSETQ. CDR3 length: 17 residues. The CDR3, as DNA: TGCGCCAGCAGCCCACCCGGCGGGGCTAGCGGGGCCAATGAGCAGTTCTTC. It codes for CASSPPGGASGANEQFF.

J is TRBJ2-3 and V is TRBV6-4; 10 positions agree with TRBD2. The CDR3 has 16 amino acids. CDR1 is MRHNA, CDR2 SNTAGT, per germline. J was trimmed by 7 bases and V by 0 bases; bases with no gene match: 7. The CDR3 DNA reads TGTGCCAGCAGTGACTCGAGTAGCGGGGGGCCGCATACGCAGTATTTT. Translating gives CASSDSSSGGPHTQYF.

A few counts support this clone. This chain's CDR3 is CASSLVPTGRGASNQPQHF. In nucleotides, the CDR3 is TGTGCCAGCAGCTTAGTTCCAACAGGGAGGGGGGCAAGCAATCAGCCCCAGCATTTT. The chain employs TRBV7-8 and TRBJ1-5; the D gene is possibly TRBD1 (6 bases). Trimming removed 1 base at V and 1 base at J, with 20 bases between. The CDR3 loop spans 19 amino acids. Germline V lookup: CDR1 SGHVS, CDR2 FQNEAQ.

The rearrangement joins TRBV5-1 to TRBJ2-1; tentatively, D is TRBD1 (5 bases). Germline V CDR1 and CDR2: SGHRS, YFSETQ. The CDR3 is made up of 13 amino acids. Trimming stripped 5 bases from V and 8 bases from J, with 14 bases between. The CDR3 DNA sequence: TGCGCCAGCAGGACGGGCCCCAGGGATGAGCAGTTCTTC. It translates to CASRTGPRDEQFF.